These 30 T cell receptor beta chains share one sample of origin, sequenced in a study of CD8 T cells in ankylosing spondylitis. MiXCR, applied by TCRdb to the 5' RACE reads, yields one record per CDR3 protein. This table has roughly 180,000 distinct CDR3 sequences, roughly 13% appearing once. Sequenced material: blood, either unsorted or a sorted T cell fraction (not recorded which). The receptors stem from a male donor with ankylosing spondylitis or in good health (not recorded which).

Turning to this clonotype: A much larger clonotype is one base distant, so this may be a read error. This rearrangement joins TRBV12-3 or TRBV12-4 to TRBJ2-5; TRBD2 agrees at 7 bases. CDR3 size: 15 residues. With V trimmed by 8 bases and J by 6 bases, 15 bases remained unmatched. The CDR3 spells CASGPRGGDSKTQYF. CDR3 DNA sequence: TGTGCCAGCGGTCCCCGGGGAGGGGATAGTAAGACCCAGTACTTC.

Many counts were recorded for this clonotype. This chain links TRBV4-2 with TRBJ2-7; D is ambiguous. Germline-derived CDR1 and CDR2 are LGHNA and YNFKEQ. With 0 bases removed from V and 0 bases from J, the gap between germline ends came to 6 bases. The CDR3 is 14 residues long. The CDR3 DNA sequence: TGTGCCAGCAGCCAAGAATGGACCTCCTACGAGCAGTACTTC. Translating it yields CASSQEWTSYEQYF.

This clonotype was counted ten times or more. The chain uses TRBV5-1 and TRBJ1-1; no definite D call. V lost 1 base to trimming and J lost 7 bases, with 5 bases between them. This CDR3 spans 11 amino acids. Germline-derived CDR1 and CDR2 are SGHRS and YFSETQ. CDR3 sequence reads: CASSLYGEAFF. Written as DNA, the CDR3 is TGCGCCAGCAGCTTGTATGGTGAAGCTTTCTTT.

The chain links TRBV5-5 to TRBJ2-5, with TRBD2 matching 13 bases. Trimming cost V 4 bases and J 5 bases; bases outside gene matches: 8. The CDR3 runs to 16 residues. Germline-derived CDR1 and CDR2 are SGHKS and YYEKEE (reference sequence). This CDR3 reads CASSLGTSGKGETQYF. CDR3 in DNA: TGTGCCAGCAGCCTCGGGACTAGCGGGAAGGGGGAGACCCAGTACTTC.

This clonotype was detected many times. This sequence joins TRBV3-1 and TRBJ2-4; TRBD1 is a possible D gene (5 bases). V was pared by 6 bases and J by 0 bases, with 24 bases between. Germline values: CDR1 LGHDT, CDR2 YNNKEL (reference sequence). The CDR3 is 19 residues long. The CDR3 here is CASSAIRASPTLAKNIQYF. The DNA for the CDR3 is TGTGCCAGCAGTGCAATCAGGGCCAGCCCAACCCTAGCCAAAAACATTCAGTACTTC.

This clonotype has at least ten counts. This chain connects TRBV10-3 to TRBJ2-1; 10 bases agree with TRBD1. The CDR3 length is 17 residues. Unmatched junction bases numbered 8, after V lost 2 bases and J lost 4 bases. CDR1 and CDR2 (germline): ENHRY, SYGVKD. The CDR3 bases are TGTGCCATCAGTGAGACCGCCGGGACAGGGGTTTACAATGAGCAGTTCTTC. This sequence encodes CAISETAGTGVYNEQFF.

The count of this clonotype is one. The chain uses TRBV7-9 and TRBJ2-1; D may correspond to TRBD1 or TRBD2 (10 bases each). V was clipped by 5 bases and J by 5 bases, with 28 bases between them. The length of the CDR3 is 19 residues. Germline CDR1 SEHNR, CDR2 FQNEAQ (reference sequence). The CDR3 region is CASSADRGFSGLADNEQFF. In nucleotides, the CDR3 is TGTGCCAGCAGCGCGGACAGGGGGTTTTCTGGACTAGCGGACAATGAGCAGTTCTTC.

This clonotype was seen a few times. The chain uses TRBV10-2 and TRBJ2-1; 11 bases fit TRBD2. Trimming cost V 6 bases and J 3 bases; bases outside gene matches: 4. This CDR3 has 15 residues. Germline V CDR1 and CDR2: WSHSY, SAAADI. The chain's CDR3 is CASSLLAGDYNEQFF. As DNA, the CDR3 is TGCGCCAGCAGCCTACTAGCGGGGGACTACAATGAGCAGTTCTTC.

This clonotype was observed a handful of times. CDR3 amino acids: CASSIQNYGYTF. The DNA of the CDR3 is TGTGCCAGCAGTATTCAGAACTATGGCTACACCTTC. The chain is built from TRBV12-3 or TRBV12-4 and TRBJ1-2; the D is unclear. The CDR3 length is 12 residues. V was clipped by 5 bases and J by 2 bases, with 6 bases between them.

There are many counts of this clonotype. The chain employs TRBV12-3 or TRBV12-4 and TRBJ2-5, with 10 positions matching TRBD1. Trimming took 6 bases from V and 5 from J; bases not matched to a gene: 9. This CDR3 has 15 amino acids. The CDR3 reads CASSPWDRGGETQYF. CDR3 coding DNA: TGTGCCAGCAGCCCTTGGGACAGGGGTGGGGAGACCCAGTACTTC.

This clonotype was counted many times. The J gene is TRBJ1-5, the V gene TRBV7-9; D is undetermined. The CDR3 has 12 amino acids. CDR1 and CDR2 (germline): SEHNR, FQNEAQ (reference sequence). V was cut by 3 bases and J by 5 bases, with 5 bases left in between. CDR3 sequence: CASSLEDQPQHF. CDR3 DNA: TGTGCCAGCAGCTTGGAGGATCAGCCCCAGCATTTT.

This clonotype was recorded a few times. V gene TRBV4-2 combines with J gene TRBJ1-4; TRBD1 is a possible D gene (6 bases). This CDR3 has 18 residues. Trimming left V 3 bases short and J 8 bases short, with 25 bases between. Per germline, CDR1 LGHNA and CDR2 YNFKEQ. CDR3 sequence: CASSQTTETTGYEEKLFF. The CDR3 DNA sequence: TGTGCCAGCAGCCAGACCACCGAAACCACAGGGTATGAAGAAAAACTGTTTTTT.

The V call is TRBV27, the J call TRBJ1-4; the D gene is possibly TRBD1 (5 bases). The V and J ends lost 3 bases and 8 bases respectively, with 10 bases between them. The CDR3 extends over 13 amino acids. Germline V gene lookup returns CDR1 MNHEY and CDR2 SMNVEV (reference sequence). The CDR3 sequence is CASSFSRDEKLFF. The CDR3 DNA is TGTGCCAGCAGTTTCTCTAGGGACGAAAAACTGTTTTTT.

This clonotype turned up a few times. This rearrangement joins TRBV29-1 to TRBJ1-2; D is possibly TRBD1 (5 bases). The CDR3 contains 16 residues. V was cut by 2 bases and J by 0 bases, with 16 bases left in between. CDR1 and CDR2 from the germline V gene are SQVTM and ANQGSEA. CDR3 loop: CSVELNRMESNYGYTF. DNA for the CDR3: TGCAGCGTTGAATTGAACAGGATGGAATCTAACTATGGCTACACCTTC.

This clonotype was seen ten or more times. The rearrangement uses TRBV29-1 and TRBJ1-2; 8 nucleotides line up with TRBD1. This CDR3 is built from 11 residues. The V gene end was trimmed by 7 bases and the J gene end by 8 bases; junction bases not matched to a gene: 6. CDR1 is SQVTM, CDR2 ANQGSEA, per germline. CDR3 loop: CSAPDRAGYTF. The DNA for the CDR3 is TGCAGCGCCCCGGACAGGGCGGGCTACACCTTC.

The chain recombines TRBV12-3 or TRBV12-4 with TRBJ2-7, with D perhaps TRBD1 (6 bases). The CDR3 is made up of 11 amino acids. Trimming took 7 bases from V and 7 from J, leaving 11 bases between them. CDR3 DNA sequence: TGTGCCAGCAATTCCGGACAGGAGCAGTACTTC. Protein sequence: CASNSGQEQYF.

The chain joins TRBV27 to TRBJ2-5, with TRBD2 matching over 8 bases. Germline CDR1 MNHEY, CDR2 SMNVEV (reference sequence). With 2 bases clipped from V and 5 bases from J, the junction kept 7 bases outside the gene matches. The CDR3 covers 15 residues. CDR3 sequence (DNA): TGTGCCAGCAGTTTAGGGGGACTAGATGGGGAGACCCAGTACTTC. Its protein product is CASSLGGLDGETQYF.

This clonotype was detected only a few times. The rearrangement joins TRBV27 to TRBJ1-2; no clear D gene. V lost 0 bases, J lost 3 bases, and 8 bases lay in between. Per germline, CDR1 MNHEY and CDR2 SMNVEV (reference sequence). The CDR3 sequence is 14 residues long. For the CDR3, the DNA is TGTGCCAGCAGTTTATCCGCAGGCCACTATGGCTACACCTTC. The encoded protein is CASSLSAGHYGYTF.

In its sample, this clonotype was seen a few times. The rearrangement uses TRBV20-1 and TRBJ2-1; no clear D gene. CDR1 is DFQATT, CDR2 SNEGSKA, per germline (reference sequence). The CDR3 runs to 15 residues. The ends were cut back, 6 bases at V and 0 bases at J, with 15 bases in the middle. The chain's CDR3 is CSAQDSWSSYNEQFF. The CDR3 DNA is TGCAGTGCCCAAGACTCCTGGAGCTCCTACAATGAGCAGTTCTTC.

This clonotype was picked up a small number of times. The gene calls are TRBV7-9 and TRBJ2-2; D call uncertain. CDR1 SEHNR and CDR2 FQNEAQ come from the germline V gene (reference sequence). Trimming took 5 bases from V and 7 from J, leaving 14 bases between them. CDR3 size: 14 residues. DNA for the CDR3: TGTGCCAGCAGCCCGCCGGCCTGGGACGGGGAGCTGTTTTTT. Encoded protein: CASSPPAWDGELFF.

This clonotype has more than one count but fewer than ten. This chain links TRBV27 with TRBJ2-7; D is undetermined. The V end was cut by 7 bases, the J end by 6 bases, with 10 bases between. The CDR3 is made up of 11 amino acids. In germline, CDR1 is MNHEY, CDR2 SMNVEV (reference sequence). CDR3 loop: CASKGSSEQYF. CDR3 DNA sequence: TGTGCCAGCAAGGGATCCAGCGAGCAGTACTTC.

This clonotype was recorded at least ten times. CDR3 sequence: CASSPPGQLLEQYF. The CDR3 DNA follows: TGTGCCAGCAGTCCTCCGGGACAGCTCCTGGAGCAGTACTTC. The gene calls are TRBV12-3 or TRBV12-4 and TRBJ2-7; 7 positions match TRBD1. CDR3 length: 14 residues. V was clipped by 5 bases and J by 7 bases; unmatched bases: 11.

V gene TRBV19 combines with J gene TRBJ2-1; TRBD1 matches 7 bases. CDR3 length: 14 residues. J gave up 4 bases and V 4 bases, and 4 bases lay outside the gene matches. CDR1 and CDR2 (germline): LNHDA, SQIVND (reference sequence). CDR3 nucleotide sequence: TGTGCCAGTAGTAGACAGGGTTTTTACAATGAGCAGTTCTTC. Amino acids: CASSRQGFYNEQFF.

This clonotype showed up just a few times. The CDR3 region is CASSAGLAGSYNEQFF. The CDR3 DNA is TGTGCCAGCAGCGCCGGACTAGCGGGCTCCTACAATGAGCAGTTCTTC. V and J are TRBV5-6 and TRBJ2-1; TRBD2 agrees at 11 bases. Losses at the gene ends were 4 bases for V and 0 bases for J; bases not matched to a gene: 3. CDR1 and CDR2 from the germline V gene are SGHDT and YYEEEE. The CDR3 runs 16 residues.

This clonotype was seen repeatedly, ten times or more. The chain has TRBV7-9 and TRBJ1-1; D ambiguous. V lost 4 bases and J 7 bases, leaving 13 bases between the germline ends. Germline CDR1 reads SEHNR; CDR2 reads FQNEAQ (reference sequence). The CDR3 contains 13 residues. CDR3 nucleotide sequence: TGTGCCAGCAGCTCTCCGAACGCGGATGAAGCTTTCTTT. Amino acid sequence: CASSSPNADEAFF.

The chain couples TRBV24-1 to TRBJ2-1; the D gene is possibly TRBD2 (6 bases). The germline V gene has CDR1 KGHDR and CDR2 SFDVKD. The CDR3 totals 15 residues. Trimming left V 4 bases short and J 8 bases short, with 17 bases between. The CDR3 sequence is CATSDRLLAIHEQFF. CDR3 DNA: TGTGCCACCAGTGACCGCCTACTAGCTATCCATGAGCAGTTCTTC.

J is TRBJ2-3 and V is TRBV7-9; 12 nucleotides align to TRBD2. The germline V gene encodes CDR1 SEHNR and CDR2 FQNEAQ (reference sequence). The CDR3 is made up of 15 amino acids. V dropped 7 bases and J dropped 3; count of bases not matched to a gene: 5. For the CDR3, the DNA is TGTGCCAGCAACAAACTAGCGGGAGGAACAGATACGCAGTATTTT. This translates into CASNKLAGGTDTQYF.

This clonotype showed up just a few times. The CDR3: CASSYAGVTEAFF. The DNA of the CDR3 is TGTGCCAGCAGTTACGCGGGTGTCACTGAAGCTTTCTTT. The chain carries TRBV6-5 and TRBJ1-1; no clear D gene. This CDR3 has 13 residues. Germline CDR1 is MNHEY and CDR2 is SVGAGI. V was shortened by 2 bases and J by 4 bases, with 8 bases between the two germline ends.

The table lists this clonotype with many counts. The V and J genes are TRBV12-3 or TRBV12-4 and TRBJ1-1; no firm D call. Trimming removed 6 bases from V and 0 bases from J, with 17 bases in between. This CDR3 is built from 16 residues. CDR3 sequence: CASRALGIDLNTEAFF. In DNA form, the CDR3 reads TGTGCCAGCAGGGCCCTCGGGATAGACCTGAACACTGAAGCTTTCTTT.

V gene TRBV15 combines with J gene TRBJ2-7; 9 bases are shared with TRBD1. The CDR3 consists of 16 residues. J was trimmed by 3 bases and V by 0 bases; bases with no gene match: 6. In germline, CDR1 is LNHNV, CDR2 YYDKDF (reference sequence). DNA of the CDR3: TGTGCCACCAGCAGAGATTTGGGACAGGGATACTACGAGCAGTACTTC. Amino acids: CATSRDLGQGYYEQYF. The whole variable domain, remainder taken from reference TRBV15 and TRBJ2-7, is DAMVIQNPRYQVTQFGKPVTLSCSQTLNHNVMYWYQQKSSQAPKLLFHYYDKDFNNEADTPDNFQSRRPNTSFCFLDIRSPGLGDTAMYLCATSRDLGQGYYEQYFGPGTRLTVT.